The rows below give T cell receptor beta chains drawn from one sample of a study of blood T cell repertoires in COVID-19. The assay was immunoSEQ multiplex PCR, and TCRdb's table has in-frame clones only and misses some. The table records approximately 250,000 clones, approximately 85% of them present only once. The specimen was peripheral blood. These receptors all come from a man aged 50 or older with COVID-19, enrolled during active disease. The CDR3 runs from the conserved cysteine through the conserved F or W. The order of the fields is V gene, clone size, CDR3 length, D gene, J gene, CDR3 protein, CDR3 DNA. A D gene is named only where the DNA matches it firmly. The size field is filled for only some rows; it gives once, few, many or a size class.

V gene: TRBV10-2; clone size: .; CDR3 length: 14; D gene: TRBD2; J gene: TRBJ2-1; CDR3 protein: CASSVPGGVAQQFF; CDR3 DNA: TGCGCCAGCAGTGTCCCGGGGGGGGTAGCCCAGCAGTTCTTC
V gene: TRBV6-5; clone size: .; CDR3 length: 13; D gene: .; J gene: TRBJ2-3; CDR3 protein: CASILAGTDTQYF; CDR3 DNA: TGTGCCAGCATTTTAGCGGGCACAGATACGCAGTATTTT
V gene: TRBV2; clone size: few; CDR3 length: 15; D gene: .; J gene: TRBJ1-5; CDR3 protein: CASSPNQGGRQPQHF; CDR3 DNA: TGTGCCAGCAGTCCAAACCAGGGTGGGCGTCAGCCCCAGCATTTT
V gene: TRBV25-1; clone size: .; CDR3 length: 14; D gene: .; J gene: TRBJ2-7; CDR3 protein: CASSEFARGYEQYF; CDR3 DNA: TGTGCCAGCAGTGAATTTGCCAGGGGATACGAGCAGTACTTC
V gene: TRBV12-3/TRBV12-4; clone size: .; CDR3 length: 13; D gene: .; J gene: TRBJ2-5; CDR3 protein: CASSFGQWETQYF; CDR3 DNA: TGTGCCAGCAGTTTCGGTCAATGGGAGACCCAGTACTTC
V gene: TRBV4-1; clone size: .; CDR3 length: 18; D gene: .; J gene: TRBJ1-2; CDR3 protein: CASSQAPLTQAGLGGYTF; CDR3 DNA: TGCGCCAGCAGCCAAGCTCCCCTGACACAGGCTGGTTTAGGAGGCTACACCTTC
V gene: TRBV7-6; clone size: .; CDR3 length: 16; D gene: TRBD1; J gene: TRBJ1-1; CDR3 protein: CASSPGTVPLLTEAFF; CDR3 DNA: TGTGCCAGCAGCCCAGGGACAGTCCCCCTGCTCACTGAAGCTTTCTTT
V gene: TRBV7-2; clone size: .; CDR3 length: 15; D gene: TRBD2; J gene: TRBJ2-7; CDR3 protein: CASRISGGGNYEQYF; CDR3 DNA: TGTGCCAGCAGGATCAGCGGGGGGGGAAACTACGAGCAGTACTTC
V gene: TRBV5-6; clone size: .; CDR3 length: 14; D gene: .; J gene: TRBJ1-1; CDR3 protein: CASSLVRENTEAFF; CDR3 DNA: TGTGCCAGCAGCTTAGTCAGGGAGAACACTGAAGCTTTCTTT
V gene: TRBV30; clone size: .; CDR3 length: 13; D gene: .; J gene: TRBJ1-4; CDR3 protein: CAWSVNGGFKLFF; CDR3 DNA: TGTGCCTGGAGTGTAAATGGGGGCTTCAAACTGTTTTTT
V gene: TRBV10-2; clone size: .; CDR3 length: 14; D gene: .; J gene: TRBJ2-1; CDR3 protein: CASSGQGFRNEQFF; CDR3 DNA: TGCGCCAGCAGTGGGCAGGGGTTCAGGAATGAGCAGTTCTTC
V gene: TRBV27; clone size: .; CDR3 length: 15; D gene: .; J gene: TRBJ1-1; CDR3 protein: CASSYLAGLHTEAFF; CDR3 DNA: TGTGCCAGCAGTTACTTGGCAGGGTTGCACACTGAAGCTTTCTTT
V gene: TRBV10-2; clone size: .; CDR3 length: 13; D gene: .; J gene: TRBJ1-6; CDR3 protein: CATEDRYNSPLHF; CDR3 DNA: TGCGCCACCGAGGACAGATATAATTCACCCCTCCACTTT
V gene: TRBV7-8; clone size: .; CDR3 length: 13; D gene: TRBD2; J gene: TRBJ2-7; CDR3 protein: CASSYGGYDEQYF; CDR3 DNA: TGTGCCAGCAGCTACGGGGGGTACGACGAGCAGTACTTC
V gene: TRBV19; clone size: .; CDR3 length: 15; D gene: .; J gene: TRBJ2-5; CDR3 protein: CASSPREGNQETQYF; CDR3 DNA: TGTGCCAGTAGCCCTCGAGAGGGAAACCAAGAGACCCAGTACTTC
V gene: TRBV9; clone size: .; CDR3 length: 15; D gene: .; J gene: TRBJ2-7; CDR3 protein: CASSDPTSGGDEQYF; CDR3 DNA: TGTGCCAGCAGCGACCCAACGTCCGGGGGAGACGAGCAGTACTTC
V gene: TRBV7-3; clone size: .; CDR3 length: 13; D gene: .; J gene: TRBJ2-1; CDR3 protein: CASSLEPLAEQFF; CDR3 DNA: TGTGCCAGCAGCTTAGAACCTCTAGCTGAGCAGTTCTTC
V gene: TRBV6-5; clone size: .; CDR3 length: 14; D gene: TRBD1; J gene: TRBJ2-7; CDR3 protein: CASMSRDRVNEQYF; CDR3 DNA: TGTGCCAGCATGTCCCGGGACAGGGTCAACGAGCAGTACTTC
V gene: TRBV2; clone size: .; CDR3 length: 14; D gene: .; J gene: TRBJ2-2; CDR3 protein: CASSEVSRTGELFF; CDR3 DNA: TGTGCCAGCAGTGAAGTGAGTCGCACCGGGGAGCTGTTTTTT
V gene: TRBV27; clone size: once; CDR3 length: 12; D gene: .; J gene: TRBJ2-7; CDR3 protein: CASSLPGYEQYF; CDR3 DNA: TGTGCCAGCAGTTTGCCGGGATACGAGCAGTACTTC
V gene: TRBV19; clone size: .; CDR3 length: 14; D gene: .; J gene: TRBJ1-5; CDR3 protein: CASSDRQSNQPQHF; CDR3 DNA: TGTGCCAGTAGTGACCGACAGAGTAATCAGCCCCAGCATTTT